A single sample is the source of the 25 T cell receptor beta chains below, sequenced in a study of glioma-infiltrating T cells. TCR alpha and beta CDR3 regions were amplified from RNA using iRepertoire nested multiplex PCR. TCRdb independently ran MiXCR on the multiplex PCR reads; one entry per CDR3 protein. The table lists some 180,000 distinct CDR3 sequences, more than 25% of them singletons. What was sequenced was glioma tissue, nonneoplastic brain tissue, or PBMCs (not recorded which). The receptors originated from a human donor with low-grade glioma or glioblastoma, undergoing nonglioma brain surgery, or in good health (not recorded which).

CDR3 DNA sequence: TGTGCCAGCAGTCGGGGGAGCACTGAAGCTTTCTTT. This encodes CASSRGSTEAFF. The chain is built from TRBV12-3 or TRBV12-4 and TRBJ1-1, with D possibly TRBD1 on 5 matching bases. CDR3 size: 12 residues. V shed 5 bases and J shed 4 bases, with 8 bases lying between them.

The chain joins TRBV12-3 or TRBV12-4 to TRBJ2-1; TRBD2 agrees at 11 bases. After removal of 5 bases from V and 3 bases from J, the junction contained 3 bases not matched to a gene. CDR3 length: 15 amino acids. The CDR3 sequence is CASSRSGRGYNEQFF. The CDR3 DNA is TGTGCCAGCAGTCGTAGCGGGAGGGGCTACAATGAGCAGTTCTTC.

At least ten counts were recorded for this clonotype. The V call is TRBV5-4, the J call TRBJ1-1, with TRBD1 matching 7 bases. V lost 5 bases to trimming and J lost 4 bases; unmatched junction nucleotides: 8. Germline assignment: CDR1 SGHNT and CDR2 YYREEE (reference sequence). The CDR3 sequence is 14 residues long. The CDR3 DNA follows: TGTGCCAGCAGACCAAAGCAGGGGGTCACTGAAGCTTTCTTT. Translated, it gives CASRPKQGVTEAFF.

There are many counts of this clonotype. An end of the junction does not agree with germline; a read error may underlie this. CDR3 region: CASSLAAESGEQYF. CDR3 nucleotides: TGTGCCAGCAGCCTAGCGGCCGAGTCAGGGGAGCAGTACTTC. The genes are TRBV7-2 and TRBJ2-7, with 7 bases that match TRBD2. From germline, CDR1 is SGHTA and CDR2 FQGNSA. This CDR3 contains 14 residues.

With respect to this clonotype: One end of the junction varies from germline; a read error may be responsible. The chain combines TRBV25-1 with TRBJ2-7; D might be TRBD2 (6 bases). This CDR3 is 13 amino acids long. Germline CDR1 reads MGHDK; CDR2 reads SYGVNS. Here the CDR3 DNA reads TGTGACAGCAAACCGGGACTGGCCTACGAGCAGTACTTC. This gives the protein CDSKPGLAYEQYF.

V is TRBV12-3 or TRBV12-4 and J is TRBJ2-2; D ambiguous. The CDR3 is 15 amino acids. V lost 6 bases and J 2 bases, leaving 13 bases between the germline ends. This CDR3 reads CASSPSGSNTGELFF. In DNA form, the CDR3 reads TGTGCCAGCAGCCCCTCCGGGTCAAACACCGGGGAGCTGTTTTTT.

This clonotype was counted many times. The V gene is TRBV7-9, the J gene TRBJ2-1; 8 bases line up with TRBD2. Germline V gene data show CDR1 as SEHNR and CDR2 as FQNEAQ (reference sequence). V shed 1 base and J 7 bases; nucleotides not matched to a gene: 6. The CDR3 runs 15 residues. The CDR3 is CASSLGATSVNEQFF. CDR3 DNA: TGTGCCAGCAGCTTAGGCGCGACTAGCGTGAATGAGCAGTTCTTC.

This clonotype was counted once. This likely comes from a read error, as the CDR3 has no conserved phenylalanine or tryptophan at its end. The DNA of the CDR3 is TGTGCCAGCAGTTTAGTCGGACACCCACATGAAGCTTTCCTT. Translating it yields CASSLVGHPHEAFL. This chain links TRBV27 with TRBJ1-1, with D possibly TRBD1 on 5 matching bases. Trimming stripped 2 bases from V and 7 bases from J, with 14 bases between. From germline, CDR1 is MNHEY and CDR2 SMNVEV (reference sequence). The CDR3 has 14 residues.

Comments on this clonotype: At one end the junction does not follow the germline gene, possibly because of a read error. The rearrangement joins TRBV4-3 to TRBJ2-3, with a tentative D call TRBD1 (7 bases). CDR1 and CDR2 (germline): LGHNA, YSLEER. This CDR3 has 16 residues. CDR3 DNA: TGCGCCAGAAGCCTCCAGGGGGGACCAGCGGTAGATACGCAGTATTTT. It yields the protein CARSLQGGPAVDTQYF.

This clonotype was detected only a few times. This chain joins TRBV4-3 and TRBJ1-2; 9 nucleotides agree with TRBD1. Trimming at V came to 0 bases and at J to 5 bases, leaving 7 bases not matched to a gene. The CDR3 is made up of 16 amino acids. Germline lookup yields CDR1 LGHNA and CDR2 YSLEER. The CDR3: CASSQDPLDRGYGYTF. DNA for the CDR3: TGCGCCAGCAGCCAAGACCCTCTTGACAGGGGGTATGGCTACACCTTC.

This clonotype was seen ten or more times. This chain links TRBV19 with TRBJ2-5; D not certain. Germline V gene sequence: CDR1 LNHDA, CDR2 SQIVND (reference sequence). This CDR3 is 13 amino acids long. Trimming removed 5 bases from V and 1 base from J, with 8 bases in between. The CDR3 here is CASSEASQETQYF. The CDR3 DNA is TGTGCCAGTAGTGAAGCGAGCCAAGAGACCCAGTACTTC.

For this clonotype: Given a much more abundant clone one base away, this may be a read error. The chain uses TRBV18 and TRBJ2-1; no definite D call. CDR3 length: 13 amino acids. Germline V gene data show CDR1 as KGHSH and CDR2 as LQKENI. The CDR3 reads CASSRSSGNGQFF. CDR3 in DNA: TGTGCCAGCTCACGCAGCTCCGGCAATGGGCAGTTCTTC.

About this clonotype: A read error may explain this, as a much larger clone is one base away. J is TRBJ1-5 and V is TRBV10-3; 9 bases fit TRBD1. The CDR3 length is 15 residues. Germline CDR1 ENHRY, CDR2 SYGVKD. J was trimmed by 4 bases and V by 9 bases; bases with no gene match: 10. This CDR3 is CAISDRGTPNQPQHF. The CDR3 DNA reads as TGTGCCATTTCCGACAGGGGGACCCCTAATCAGCCCCAGCATTTT.

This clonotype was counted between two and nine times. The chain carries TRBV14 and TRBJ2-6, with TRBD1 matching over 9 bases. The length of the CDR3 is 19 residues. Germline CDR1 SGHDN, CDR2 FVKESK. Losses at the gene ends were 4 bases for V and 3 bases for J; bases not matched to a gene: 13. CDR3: CASSPFWWDRAYGANVLTF. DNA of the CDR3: TGTGCCAGCAGCCCCTTTTGGTGGGACAGGGCTTATGGGGCCAACGTCCTGACTTTC.

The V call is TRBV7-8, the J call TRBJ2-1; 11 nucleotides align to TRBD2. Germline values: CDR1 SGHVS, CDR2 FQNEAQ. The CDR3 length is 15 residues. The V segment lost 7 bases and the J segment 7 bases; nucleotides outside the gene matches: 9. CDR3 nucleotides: TGTGCCAGCAACTTTCTAGCGGGAGGAGGTAATGAGCAGTTCTTC. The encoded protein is CASNFLAGGGNEQFF.

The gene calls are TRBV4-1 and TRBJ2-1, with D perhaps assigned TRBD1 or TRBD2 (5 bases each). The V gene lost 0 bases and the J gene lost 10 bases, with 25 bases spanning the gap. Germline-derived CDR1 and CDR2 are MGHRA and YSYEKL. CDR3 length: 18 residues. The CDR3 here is CASSQDKGWQGEYYEQFF. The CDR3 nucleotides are TGCGCCAGCAGCCAAGATAAAGGATGGCAGGGAGAATATTACGAGCAGTTCTTC.

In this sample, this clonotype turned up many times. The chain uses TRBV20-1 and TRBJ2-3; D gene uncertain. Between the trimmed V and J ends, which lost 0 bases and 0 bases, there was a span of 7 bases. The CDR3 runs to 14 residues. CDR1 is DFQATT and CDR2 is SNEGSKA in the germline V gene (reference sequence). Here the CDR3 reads CSARDASSTDTQYF. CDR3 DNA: TGCAGTGCTAGAGACGCCTCTAGCACAGATACGCAGTATTTT.

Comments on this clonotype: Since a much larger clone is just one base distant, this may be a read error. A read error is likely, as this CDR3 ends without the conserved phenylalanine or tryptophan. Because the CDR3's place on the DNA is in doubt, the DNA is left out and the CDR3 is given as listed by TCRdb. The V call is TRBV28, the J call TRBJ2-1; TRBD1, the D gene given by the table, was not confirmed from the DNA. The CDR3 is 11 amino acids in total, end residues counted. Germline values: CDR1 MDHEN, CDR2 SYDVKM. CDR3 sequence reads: CASSPGTGWFL.

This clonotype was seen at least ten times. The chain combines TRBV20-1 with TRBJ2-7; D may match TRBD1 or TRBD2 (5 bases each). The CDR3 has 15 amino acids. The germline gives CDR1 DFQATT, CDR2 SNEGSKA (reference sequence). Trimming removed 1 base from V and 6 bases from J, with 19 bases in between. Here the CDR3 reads CSARGWDVGFGEQYF. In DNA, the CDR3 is TGCAGTGCTAGAGGTTGGGACGTTGGGTTCGGCGAGCAGTACTTC.

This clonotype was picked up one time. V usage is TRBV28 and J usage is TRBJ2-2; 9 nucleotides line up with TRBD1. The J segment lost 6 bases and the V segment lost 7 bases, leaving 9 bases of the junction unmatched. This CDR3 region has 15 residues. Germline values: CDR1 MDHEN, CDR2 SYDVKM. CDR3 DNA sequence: TGTGCCAGCACGCAAGTGGGGACAGGGTCCGGGGAGCTGTTTTTT. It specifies CASTQVGTGSGELFF.

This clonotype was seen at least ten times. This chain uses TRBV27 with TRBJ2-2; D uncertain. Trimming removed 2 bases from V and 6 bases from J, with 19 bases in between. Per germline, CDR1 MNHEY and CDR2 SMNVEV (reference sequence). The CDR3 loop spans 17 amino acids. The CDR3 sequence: CASSLTPEGYGAGELFF. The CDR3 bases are TGTGCCAGCAGTTTAACCCCTGAAGGTTACGGCGCCGGGGAGCTGTTTTTT.

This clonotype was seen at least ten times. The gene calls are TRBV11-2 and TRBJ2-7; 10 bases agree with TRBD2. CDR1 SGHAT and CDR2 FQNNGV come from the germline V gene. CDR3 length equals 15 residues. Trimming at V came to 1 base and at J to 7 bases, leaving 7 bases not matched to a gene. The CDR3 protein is CASSLVVAGGGEQYF. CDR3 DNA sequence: TGTGCCAGCAGCTTAGTAGTAGCGGGAGGAGGAGAGCAGTACTTC.

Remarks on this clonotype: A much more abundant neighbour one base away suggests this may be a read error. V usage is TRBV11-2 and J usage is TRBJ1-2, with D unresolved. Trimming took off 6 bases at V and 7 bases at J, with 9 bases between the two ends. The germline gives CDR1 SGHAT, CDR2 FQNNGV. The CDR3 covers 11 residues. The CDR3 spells CASRPRLGYTF. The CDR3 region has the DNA TGTGCCAGCAGACCACGTCTTGGCTACACCTTC.

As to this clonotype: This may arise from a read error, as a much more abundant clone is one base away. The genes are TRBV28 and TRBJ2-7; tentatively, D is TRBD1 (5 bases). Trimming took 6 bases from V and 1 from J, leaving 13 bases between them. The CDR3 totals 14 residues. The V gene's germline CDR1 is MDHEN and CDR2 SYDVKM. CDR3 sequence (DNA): TGTGCCAGCAGCATCCTCGACAGATCCTACGAGCAGTACTTC. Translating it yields CASSILDRSYEQYF.

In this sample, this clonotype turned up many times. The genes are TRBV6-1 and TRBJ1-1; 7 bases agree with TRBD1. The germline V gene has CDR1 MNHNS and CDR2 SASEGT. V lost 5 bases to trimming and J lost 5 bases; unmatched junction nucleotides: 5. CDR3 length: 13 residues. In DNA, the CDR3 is TGTGCCAGCAGTTTTGGGACAGCAACTGAAGCTTTCTTT. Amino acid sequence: CASSFGTATEAFF.